One and the same sample provided the 6 T cell receptor beta chains below, sequenced in a study of blood T cell repertoires in COVID-19. Data came from immunoSEQ multiplex PCR; TCRdb stores just in-frame clones and leaves some out. The sample consists of 70,000 or so clones, around three quarters of them appearing once. Sequences were obtained from peripheral blood. Source of these receptors: a human donor in a cohort sampled during active COVID-19.

This chain joins TRBV6-2 or TRBV6-3 and TRBJ1-6, with 8 bases fitting TRBD1. Trimming cost V 5 bases and J 7 bases; bases outside gene matches: 7. The CDR3 is 15 residues long. Per germline, CDR1 MNHEY and CDR2 SVGEGT. CDR3 amino acids: CASSPPGQVNSPLHF. The CDR3, as DNA: TGTGCCAGCAGTCCGCCGGGACAGGTCAATTCACCCCTCCACTTT.

The genes are TRBV10-3 and TRBJ2-4; 10 positions agree with TRBD1. The trim removed 6 bases at V and 1 base at J, leaving 6 bases unmatched. This CDR3 comprises 16 residues. Per the germline V gene, CDR1 is ENHRY and CDR2 is SYGVKD. DNA for the CDR3: TGTGCCATCAGCACATCGGGACAGGGGGCCAAAAACATTCAGTACTTC. The encoded protein is CAISTSGQGAKNIQYF.

The gene calls are TRBV19 and TRBJ2-4, with D uncertain. The V gene's germline CDR1 is LNHDA and CDR2 SQIVND (reference sequence). CDR3 size: 16 residues. V lost 6 bases and J lost 1, with 16 bases in between. In DNA form, the CDR3 reads TGTGCCAGTAGCCCTCTCCCCCCGAGCGCCAAAAACATTCAGTACTTC. Translated: CASSPLPPSAKNIQYF.

Worth noting for this clone: Its ends do not fully match the called genes, so a read error is possible. The chain carries TRBV28 and TRBJ1-3, with D uncertain. The V gene's germline CDR1 is MDHEN and CDR2 SYDVKM. This CDR3 comprises 12 residues. The CDR3 is CASSLGVRSTDF. The CDR3 DNA is TGTGCCAGCAGTTTGGGAGTACGCAGTACGGATTTT.

This rearrangement joins TRBV28 to TRBJ1-2, with D unresolved. The CDR3 extends over 15 amino acids. CDR1 is MDHEN, CDR2 SYDVKM, per germline. V lost 3 bases, J lost 8 bases, and 19 bases lay in between. The CDR3 loop is CASSLVGRAGSGYTF. CDR3 bases: TGTGCCAGCAGTTTGGTCGGGAGAGCAGGCTCCGGCTACACCTTC.

CDR3 sequence (DNA): TGTGCCTGGAGTGATACCTACGAGCAGTACTTC. The encoded protein is CAWSDTYEQYF. J is TRBJ2-7 and V is TRBV30; the D is unclear. Between the trimmed V and J ends, which lost 1 base and 2 bases, there was a span of 3 bases. The CDR3 runs 11 residues. Germline CDR1 and CDR2: GTSNPN and SVGIG (reference sequence).